One TCR beta chain is described in this entry. Antigen unknown. Germline CDR1 is MNHNS and CDR2 is SASEGT. V was clipped by 2 bases and J by 5 bases, with 13 bases between them. This CDR3 is 14 amino acids long. These data are taken from a study of cytomegalovirus exposure and HLA in healthy donors. Study-level information: The same platform was used for the 130 or so validation repertoires as for the 666 first-cohort repertoires, as reported in a later analysis.

Assay: immunoSEQ multiplex PCR; the TCRdb copy retains only in-frame clones and omits some. This table has some 290,000 clones, roughly 90% appearing once. Study-level results: There were a few CMV-associated chains whose specificity for CMV antigens was confirmed in vitro.

Source material: PBMCs. The receptor comes from a man aged 30 to 39 in good health and CMV-seronegative. V usage is TRBV6-1 and J usage is TRBJ2-7, with D uncertain. The CDR3 sequence is CASSERSGNNEQYF. The CDR3 DNA sequence: TGTGCCAGCAGTGAACGGTCAGGCAACAACGAGCAGTACTTC.